Each of the 25 T cell receptor beta chains below was sequenced from the same sample in a study of CD8 T cells in ankylosing spondylitis. Study-wide results and limits: A TCR beta motif of under 10 highly homologous variants seemed to mark ankylosing spondylitis blood.

These receptors have no identified antigens. From the 5' RACE reads, TCRdb called clonotypes with MiXCR, one entry per CDR3 protein. The data show about 450,000 distinct CDR3 sequences, with roughly a quarter seen just once and 0.85% to 1% held by the top ten. Sequenced sample: blood, either unsorted or a sorted T cell fraction (not recorded which). Receptors were obtained from a male donor with ankylosing spondylitis.

This clonotype turned up a few times. The rearrangement links TRBV5-5 to TRBJ2-1, with 8 bases matching TRBD2. The CDR3 has 13 residues. V shed 4 bases, J shed 7 bases, and the junction held 4 bases outside the gene matches. The germline V gene has CDR1 SGHKS and CDR2 YYEKEE (reference sequence). Written as DNA, the CDR3 is TGTGCCAGCAGCCCGACTAGCGTGAATGAGCAGTTCTTC. Amino acid sequence: CASSPTSVNEQFF. Using reference TRBV5-5 and TRBJ2-1 for the parts outside the CDR3, the full variable domain is DAGVTQSPTHLIKTRGQQVTLRCSPISGHKSVSWYQQVLGQGPQFIFQYYEKEERGRGNFPDRFSARQFPNYSSELNVNALLLGDSALYLCASSPTSVNEQFFGPGTRLTVL.

The chain employs TRBV11-2 and TRBJ2-3; TRBD1 aligns across 7 bases. V lost 5 bases and J lost 6; bases outside the gene matches: 11. From germline, CDR1 is SGHAT and CDR2 FQNNGV. The CDR3 totals 15 residues. In DNA form, the CDR3 reads TGTGCCAGCAGCACCCGGGACAGAAGGACCGATACGCAGTATTTT. Amino acid sequence: CASSTRDRRTDTQYF.

The rearrangement links TRBV20-1 to TRBJ1-5; D not resolved. In germline, CDR1 is DFQATT, CDR2 SNEGSKA (reference sequence). The V and J ends lost 6 bases and 2 bases respectively, with 14 bases between them. CDR3 length: 14 amino acids. CDR3 coding DNA: TGCAGTGCGGCGAAGGACTTCGGCAATCAGCCCCAGCATTTT. Its translation: CSAAKDFGNQPQHF.

V and J are TRBV4-2 and TRBJ1-1; perhaps TRBD1 as D (5 bases). This CDR3 has 14 amino acids. Deletions cut 4 bases from V and 9 bases from J, with 18 bases between. The germline V gene encodes CDR1 LGHNA and CDR2 YNFKEQ. CDR3 amino acids: CASSPPGGTQKAFF. Written as DNA, the CDR3 is TGTGCCAGCAGCCCGCCGGGGGGGACCCAAAAAGCTTTCTTT.

This clonotype came up a few times. The chain combines TRBV12-3 or TRBV12-4 with TRBJ2-1; 10 positions agree with TRBD2. Germline trimming cut 6 bases from V and 4 bases from J; bases unmatched to any gene: 6. The CDR3 has 15 residues. The chain's CDR3 is CASSWGTSAYNEQFF. The CDR3 DNA sequence: TGTGCCAGCAGCTGGGGGACTAGCGCGTACAATGAGCAGTTCTTC.

This chain joins TRBV10-3 and TRBJ1-2; D possibly corresponds to TRBD1 (6 bases). V was clipped by 6 bases and J by 2 bases, with 16 bases between them. The CDR3 has 15 amino acids. Germline CDR1 reads ENHRY; CDR2 reads SYGVKD. The CDR3 nucleotides are TGTGCCATCAGGGGGAGCAGGGGTGAGAACTATGGCTACACCTTC. Translating gives CAIRGSRGENYGYTF.

This clonotype was counted between two and nine times. This chain links TRBV4-1 with TRBJ1-4, with D possibly being TRBD1 (6 bases). CDR1 is MGHRA, CDR2 YSYEKL, per germline. The CDR3 has 15 amino acids. Between the trimmed V and J ends, which lost 6 bases and 8 bases, there was a span of 19 bases. CDR3 sequence (DNA): TGCGCCAGCAGGCAAAGGACAGTGAAGGGGGAAAAACTGTTTTTT. Encoded protein: CASRQRTVKGEKLFF.

The sample holds a few counts of this clonotype. The chain couples TRBV5-1 to TRBJ2-2; maybe TRBD1 (5 bases). V was pared by 0 bases and J by 1 base, with 13 bases between. The CDR3 totals 17 residues. Germline V gives CDR1 SGHRS, CDR2 YFSETQ. CDR3 region: CASSLVVGAMNTGELFF. The CDR3 coding sequence is TGCGCCAGCAGCTTGGTGGTAGGGGCAATGAACACCGGGGAGCTGTTTTTT.

The chain employs TRBV5-1 and TRBJ1-1; the D gene is possibly TRBD1 (6 bases). This CDR3 spans 12 amino acids. CDR1 is SGHRS, CDR2 YFSETQ, per germline. With 4 bases removed from V and 8 bases from J, the gap between germline ends came to 12 bases. Here the CDR3 DNA reads TGCGCCAGCAGCCCACAGGGTGTGGAAGCTTTCTTT. Translating gives CASSPQGVEAFF.

The rearrangement links TRBV28 to TRBJ2-1; D gene unclear. The V end was cut by 5 bases, the J end by 5 bases, with 4 bases between. CDR3 length: 11 residues. Germline CDR1 reads MDHEN; CDR2 reads SYDVKM. The CDR3 DNA reads TGTGCCAGCAGTGTACACAATGAGCAGTTCTTC. It codes for CASSVHNEQFF.

In this sample, this clonotype turned up a few times. The CDR3 sequence: CASSLRDWAGAFF. For the CDR3, the DNA is TGTGCCAGCAGTTTAAGAGACTGGGCTGGAGCTTTCTTT. The V and J genes are TRBV12-3 or TRBV12-4 and TRBJ1-1; D remains unclear. This CDR3 is 13 amino acids long. With 2 bases removed from V and 10 bases from J, the gap between germline ends came to 14 bases.

The genes are TRBV18 and TRBJ2-7; unclear D gene. V was pared by 2 bases and J by 7 bases, with 12 bases between. The germline V gene encodes CDR1 KGHSH and CDR2 LQKENI. The CDR3 is made up of 13 amino acids. In nucleotides, the CDR3 is TGTGCCAGCTCACCAGCGACGGCTTGGGAGCAGTACTTC. Translation gives CASSPATAWEQYF.

This clonotype was seen a handful of times. This sequence joins TRBV5-1 and TRBJ2-3; 8 bases agree with TRBD1. The V and J ends lost 6 bases and 5 bases, in that order; junction bases with no gene match: 17. Germline CDR1 and CDR2: SGHRS and YFSETQ. CDR3 length: 17 residues. The CDR3 is CASKPTYSTGAGDTQYF. The CDR3 DNA reads TGCGCCAGCAAACCCACTTACTCGACAGGGGCAGGAGATACGCAGTATTTT.

J is TRBJ2-5 and V is TRBV7-2; D is possibly TRBD1 or TRBD2 (5 bases each). V gave up 7 bases and J gave up 5 bases, with 17 bases separating them. Germline V lookup: CDR1 SGHTA, CDR2 FQGNSA. The CDR3 is 14 amino acids. As DNA, the CDR3 is TGTGCCAGCACCATGGGTGGGGGATGGGAGACCCAGTACTTC. Translated, it gives CASTMGGGWETQYF.

This clonotype has at least ten counts. The chain links TRBV29-1 to TRBJ2-3; 10 bases fit TRBD1. CDR1 is SQVTM, CDR2 ANQGSEA, per germline. The CDR3 extends over 15 amino acids. CDR3: CTTLGGTGEVNTQYF. Written as DNA, the CDR3 is TGCACCACCCTAGGGGGGACAGGGGAGGTGAATACGCAGTATTTT.

The table lists this clonotype with a few counts. The rearrangement joins TRBV6-4 to TRBJ2-2; 8 bases align to TRBD1. With 7 bases clipped from V and 4 bases from J, the junction kept 5 bases outside the gene matches. Germline-derived CDR1 and CDR2 are MRHNA and SNTAGT. The CDR3 is made up of 14 amino acids. CDR3 sequence reads: CASTGQGGTGELFF. CDR3 bases: TGTGCCAGCACTGGACAGGGTGGCACCGGGGAGCTGTTTTTT.

In its sample, this clonotype was seen a few times. This rearrangement joins TRBV11-2 to TRBJ2-1; TRBD2 aligns across 13 bases. CDR3 size: 18 residues. The germline V gene encodes CDR1 SGHAT and CDR2 FQNNGV. J lost 1 base, V lost 3 bases, and 6 bases had no gene match. The CDR3 loop reads CASSFVLAGGGSYNEQFF. CDR3 sequence (DNA): TGTGCCAGCAGCTTTGTACTAGCGGGGGGGGGATCCTACAATGAGCAGTTCTTC.

This clonotype was counted a few times. This chain joins TRBV6-1 and TRBJ1-2; 7 nucleotides align to TRBD1. Germline CDR1 is MNHNS and CDR2 is SASEGT. Trimming took 7 bases from V and 0 from J; bases not matched to a gene: 2. The CDR3 consists of 13 residues. The CDR3 bases are TGTGCCAGCATCAGGGGGGCTAACTATGGCTACACCTTC. Protein product: CASIRGANYGYTF.

The chain recombines TRBV5-1 with TRBJ2-1; the D is unclear. Germline V gives CDR1 SGHRS, CDR2 YFSETQ. Trimming pared 4 bases from V and 1 base from J, leaving 12 bases between. The CDR3 spans 15 residues. CDR3 in amino acids: CASSGKASSYNEQFF. Here the CDR3 DNA reads TGCGCCAGCAGCGGCAAGGCATCGTCCTACAATGAGCAGTTCTTC.

The sample holds a few counts of this clonotype. The chain links TRBV28 to TRBJ2-3; 7 nucleotides match TRBD2. J gave up 0 bases and V 10 bases, and 13 bases lay outside the gene matches. CDR3 length: 16 residues. Germline-derived CDR1 and CDR2 are MDHEN and SYDVKM. The CDR3 coding sequence is TGTGCCACCAGGGCGGGAGTATCCCATAGCACAGATACGCAGTATTTT. This encodes CATRAGVSHSTDTQYF.

This clonotype appeared a few times. CDR3 bases: TGTGCCAGCAGTTTGCAGGGGGCTTCAGATTTCTTT. This codes for CASSLQGASDFF. V is TRBV12-3 or TRBV12-4 and J is TRBJ1-1; 8 bases agree with TRBD1. CDR3 length: 12 amino acids. J gave up 13 bases and V 3 bases, and 7 bases lay outside the gene matches.

The rearrangement uses TRBV5-4 and TRBJ2-1; 9 bases are a match to TRBD2. There are 16 residues in the CDR3. CDR1 SGHNT and CDR2 YYREEE come from the germline V gene (reference sequence). The junction had 9 bases not matched to a gene; V was cut back by 0 bases and J by 8 bases. Written as DNA, the CDR3 is TGTGCCAGCAGCTTGGCCTTTAGCGGGAGTTTCGATGAGCAGTTCTTC. It codes for CASSLAFSGSFDEQFF.

This clonotype turned up a few times. This chain connects TRBV5-4 to TRBJ2-1; no reliable D call. Trimming cost V 4 bases and J 0 bases, with 11 bases left between them. The CDR3 loop spans 15 amino acids. Germline-derived CDR1 and CDR2 are SGHNT and YYREEE (reference sequence). The CDR3 DNA follows: TGTGCCAGCAGCCTAAACACCAACTCCTACAATGAGCAGTTCTTC. Protein: CASSLNTNSYNEQFF.

This clonotype was seen a few times. The chain combines TRBV7-9 with TRBJ2-5, with TRBD1 matching over 7 bases. Germline loops: CDR1 SEHNR, CDR2 FQNEAQ (reference sequence). V lost 2 bases, J lost 3 bases, and 3 bases stayed unmatched. This CDR3 is built from 14 residues. The CDR3 region is CASSLNQGEETQYF. CDR3 bases: TGTGCCAGCAGCTTAAATCAGGGGGAAGAGACCCAGTACTTC.

This chain links TRBV5-5 with TRBJ2-1, with 10 bases identical to TRBD2. V lost 0 bases and J lost 4; bases outside the gene matches: 4. Germline assignment: CDR1 SGHKS and CDR2 YYEKEE (reference sequence). The CDR3 sequence is 16 residues long. In DNA form, the CDR3 reads TGTGCCAGCAGCTTGGATCTAGCGGGAGTGTACAATGAGCAGTTCTTC. This encodes CASSLDLAGVYNEQFF.